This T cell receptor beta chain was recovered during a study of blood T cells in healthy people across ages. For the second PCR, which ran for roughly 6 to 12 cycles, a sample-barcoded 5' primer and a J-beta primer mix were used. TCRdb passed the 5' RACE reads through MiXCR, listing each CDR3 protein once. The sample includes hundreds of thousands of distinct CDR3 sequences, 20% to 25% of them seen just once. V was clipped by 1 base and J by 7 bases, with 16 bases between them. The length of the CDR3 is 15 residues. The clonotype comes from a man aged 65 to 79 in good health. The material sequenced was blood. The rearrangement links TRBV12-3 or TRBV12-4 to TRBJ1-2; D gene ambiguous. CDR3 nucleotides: TGTGCCAGCAGTTTAGATCCCGGACGGCATGTTGGCTACACCTTC. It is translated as CASSLDPGRHVGYTF.